Listed below are T cell receptor beta chains from one sample, sequenced in a study of CD8 T cells in ankylosing spondylitis. TCRdb re-called the 5' RACE reads through MiXCR, storing one row per CDR3 protein. The sample includes around 450,000 distinct CDR3 sequences, 26% seen only once; the top ten take 0.89%. The sequenced sample consisted of blood, either unsorted or a sorted T cell fraction (not recorded which). These receptors all stem from a male donor with ankylosing spondylitis. CDR3s include the opening cysteine and the closing phenylalanine or tryptophan. Fields, in order: clone size, V gene, J gene, D gene, CDR3 DNA, CDR3 protein. The D gene is left open where the match is weak. Clone size is shown for a subset of rows, as once, few, many or a class of expanded clone.

-	TRBV29-1	TRBJ2-2	TRBD2	TGCAGCGTTCGGACTAGCGGGGACGGGGAGCTGTTTTTT	CSVRTSGDGELFF
-	TRBV6-2/TRBV6-3	TRBJ2-4	-	TGTGCCAGCAGTTACGCCAGCCCAACCATTCAGTACTTC	CASSYASPTIQYF
-	TRBV29-1	TRBJ1-3	-	TGCAGCGTTGATGCCGGGGGAAACACCATATATTTT	CSVDAGGNTIYF
-	TRBV12-5	TRBJ1-3	-	TGTGCTAGTGGTTTGGGCACCTCTGGAAACACCATATATTTT	CASGLGTSGNTIYF
-	TRBV6-1	TRBJ2-1	-	TGTGCCAGCAGTTCTTTTTTTGAGCAGTTCTTC	CASSSFFEQFF
few	TRBV5-1	TRBJ2-1	-	TGCGCCAGCAGCGCCCCGGATCGGGTGAACAATGAGCAGTTCTTC	CASSAPDRVNNEQFF
few	TRBV20-1	TRBJ2-7	-	TGCAGTGCTATAAGCAATCTCTACGAGCAGTACTTC	CSAISNLYEQYF
few	TRBV27	TRBJ1-5	-	TGTGCCAGCAGAGGAATAGGTGGCAATCAGCCCCAGCATTTT	CASRGIGGNQPQHF
few	TRBV4-1	TRBJ1-2	-	TGCGCCAGCAGCCGGGACGGGGTTAACTATGGCTACACCTTC	CASSRDGVNYGYTF
few	TRBV10-3	TRBJ1-1	-	TGTGCCGGATCTGACGGACAGAGGGCAGCTTTCTTT	CAGSDGQRAAFF
few	TRBV27	TRBJ2-3	-	TGTGCCAGCAGTTTTTCTCCTTCTAGCACAGATACGCAGTATTTT	CASSFSPSSTDTQYF
-	TRBV5-1	TRBJ2-7	-	TGCGCCAGCAGCTTGTTTGGGTCCTACGAGCAGTACTTC	CASSLFGSYEQYF
-	TRBV3-1	TRBJ2-7	-	TGTGCCAGCAGCCTTTCCGGGGCTAGCTCCTACGAGCAGTACTTC	CASSLSGASSYEQYF
-	TRBV12-3/TRBV12-4	TRBJ2-1	-	TGTGCCAGCAGTATCCGGCCGAATTTTCGGTACTTC	CASSIRPNFRYF
-	TRBV5-4	TRBJ1-1	-	TGTGCCAGCAGCACCCCCGTTACGAACACTGAAGCTTTCTTT	CASSTPVTNTEAFF
few	TRBV7-9	TRBJ1-1	-	TGTGCCAGCAGCCTTAAACTGGGCACTGAAGCTTTCTTT	CASSLKLGTEAFF
many	TRBV12-3/TRBV12-4	TRBJ2-3	-	TGTGCCAGCAGGGCTAGCACAGATACGCAGTATTTT	CASRASTDTQYF
few	TRBV10-3	TRBJ2-1	TRBD2	TGTGCCATCAGAGCGTCGGGACTAGCGGGAGTGAAGCAGTTCTTC	CAIRASGLAGVKQFF
-	TRBV20-1	TRBJ2-5	TRBD1	TGCAGTGCCCCACAGGGGCAAGAGACCCAGTACTTC	CSAPQGQETQYF
-	TRBV7-8	TRBJ2-1	TRBD2	TGTGCCAGCAAAAATGGGGCGGGGACTAGCAGTTTCAATGAGCAGTTCTTC	CASKNGAGTSSFNEQFF
-	TRBV6-1	TRBJ2-1	TRBD1	TGTGCCAGCAGTCCCGGGACAGGGGGCGCAATCGGTGAGCAGTTCTTC	CASSPGTGGAIGEQFF
few	TRBV11-1	TRBJ2-3	TRBD2	TGTGCCAGCAGGTCTAATAGCGGGAGAGGCTTCGGCACAGATACGCAGTATTTT	CASRSNSGRGFGTDTQYF
-	TRBV5-1	TRBJ2-7	-	TGCGCCAGCGGGCAAGGGGGCGCGGGGGTCGAGCAGTACTTC	CASGQGGAGVEQYF
few	TRBV7-9	TRBJ1-2	TRBD1	TGTGCCAGCAGCTTGAGGACAGGGGTCGGGGCTAACTATGGCTACACCTTC	CASSLRTGVGANYGYTF
-	TRBV11-3	TRBJ1-1	-	TGTGCCAGCAGCTTAAGTAGGGTTTTTACCACTGAAGCTTTCTTT	CASSLSRVFTTEAFF
few	TRBV20-1	TRBJ2-7	TRBD2	TGCAGTGCTAGGGGGGGGGTCTACGAGCAGTACTTC	CSARGGVYEQYF
-	TRBV20-1	TRBJ2-3	TRBD2	TGCAGTGCTCTCGGACTAGCGCAAGCTAGCACAGATACGCAGTATTTT	CSALGLAQASTDTQYF
many	TRBV19	TRBJ2-1	TRBD2	TGTGCCAGTGGACTAGCGGGAGGTCTTGGCAATGAGCAGTTCTTC	CASGLAGGLGNEQFF
few	TRBV25-1	TRBJ2-5	TRBD1	TGTGCCAGCAAACAGGGGGCCAGGGAGACCCAGTACTTC	CASKQGARETQYF
-	TRBV18	TRBJ2-7	-	TGTGCCAGCTCATCTCTAGGGGATGGCGAGCAGTACTTC	CASSSLGDGEQYF
-	TRBV27	TRBJ1-2	-	TGTGCCAGCAGTTTTAGTCTAGGCCCGGACAGCGCTCCTAATGGCTACACCTTC	CASSFSLGPDSAPNGYTF
few	TRBV5-1	TRBJ1-1	-	TGCGCCAGCAGCTTGCGGCAGGACAAAGAAGCTTTCTTT	CASSLRQDKEAFF
few	TRBV15	TRBJ2-1	-	TGTGCCACCAGCAGAGATGTAAATGGGGTGTTCTTC	CATSRDVNGVFF
few	TRBV5-1	TRBJ1-5	-	TGCGCCAGCAGCTTGGAAGGGGGGGACAATCAGCCCCAGCATTTT	CASSLEGGDNQPQHF
-	TRBV7-9	TRBJ1-1	-	TGTGCCAGCATTTGGGGCCAAGGCACTGAAGCTTTCTTT	CASIWGQGTEAFF
many	TRBV20-1	TRBJ1-1	-	TGCAGTGCTAGGCCGTGGGGGCCGGCCCCTGAAGCTTTCTTT	CSARPWGPAPEAFF
few	TRBV20-1	TRBJ2-2	TRBD1	TGCAGTGCTAGGGGGGTAGAACAGGGGATCACCGGGGAGCTGTTTTTT	CSARGVEQGITGELFF
few	TRBV29-1	TRBJ2-7	TRBD1	TGCAGCGTTCGAACAGGGGGCGGGGAGCAGTACTTC	CSVRTGGGEQYF
-	TRBV19	TRBJ2-3	TRBD2	TGTGCCAGTAGTAAATCGGGAGGAGGTTTTATCGGCACAGATACGCAGTATTTT	CASSKSGGGFIGTDTQYF
-	TRBV20-1	TRBJ2-5	-	TGCAGTGCTAGAGATGTAAACCCTAGCCAAGAGACCCAGTACTTC	CSARDVNPSQETQYF
few	TRBV7-9	TRBJ1-2	-	TGTGCCAGCAGCCTAGACTCCCGTGGCTACACCTTC	CASSLDSRGYTF
few	TRBV5-1	TRBJ2-5	TRBD1	TGCGCCAGCACCTGGGACAGACAAGAGACCCAGTACTTC	CASTWDRQETQYF
-	TRBV7-9	TRBJ2-1	TRBD2	TGTGCCAGCAGCCAACCCGGGACTAGCGGGGCAAATGAGCAGTTCTTC	CASSQPGTSGANEQFF
few	TRBV7-9	TRBJ2-1	TRBD2	TGTGCCAGCAGACTAGCGGGAGGGGACAATGAGCAGTTCTTC	CASRLAGGDNEQFF
-	TRBV13	TRBJ1-1	-	TGTGCCAGCAGACTACAGGGGAACACTGAAGCTTTCTTT	CASRLQGNTEAFF
few	TRBV7-2	TRBJ2-1	-	TGTGCCAGCAGCTTTGCGCGGGCTAATGAGCAGTTCTTC	CASSFARANEQFF
few	TRBV6-1	TRBJ2-1	-	TGTGCCAGCAGTGAAGGGGCAGGGGAAGTGGATGAGCAGTTCTTC	CASSEGAGEVDEQFF